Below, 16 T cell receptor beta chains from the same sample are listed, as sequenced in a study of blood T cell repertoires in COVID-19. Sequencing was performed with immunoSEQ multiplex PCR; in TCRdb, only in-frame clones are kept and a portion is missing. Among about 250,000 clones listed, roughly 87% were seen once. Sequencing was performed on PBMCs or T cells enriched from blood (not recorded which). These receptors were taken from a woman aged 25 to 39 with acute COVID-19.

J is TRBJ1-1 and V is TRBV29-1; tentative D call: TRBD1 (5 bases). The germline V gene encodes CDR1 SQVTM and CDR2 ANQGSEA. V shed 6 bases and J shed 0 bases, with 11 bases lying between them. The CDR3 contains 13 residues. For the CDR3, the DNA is TGCAGCGTGGGTGGGGCACTGAACACTGAAGCTTTCTTT. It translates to CSVGGALNTEAFF.

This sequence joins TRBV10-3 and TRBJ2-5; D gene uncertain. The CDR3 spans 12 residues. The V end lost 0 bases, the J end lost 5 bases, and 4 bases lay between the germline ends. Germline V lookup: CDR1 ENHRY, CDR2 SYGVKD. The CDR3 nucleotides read TGTGCCATCAGTGAGTCTGAGGAGACCCAGTACTTC. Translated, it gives CAISESEETQYF.

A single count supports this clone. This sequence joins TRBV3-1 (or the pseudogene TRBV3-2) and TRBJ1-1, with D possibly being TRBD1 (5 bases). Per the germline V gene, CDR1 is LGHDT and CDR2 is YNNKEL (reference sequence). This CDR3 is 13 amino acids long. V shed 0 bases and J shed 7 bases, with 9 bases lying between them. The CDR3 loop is CASSQDRAYEAFF. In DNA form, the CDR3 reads TGTGCCAGCAGCCAAGACAGGGCTTATGAAGCTTTCTTT.

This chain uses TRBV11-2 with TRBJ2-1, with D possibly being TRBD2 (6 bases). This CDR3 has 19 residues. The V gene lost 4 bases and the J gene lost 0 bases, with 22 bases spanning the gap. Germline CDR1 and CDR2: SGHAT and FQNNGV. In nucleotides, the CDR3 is TGTGCCAGCAGCTCACTCGGGACTCTCTACTTTAGCTCCTACAATGAGCAGTTCTTC. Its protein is CASSSLGTLYFSSYNEQFF. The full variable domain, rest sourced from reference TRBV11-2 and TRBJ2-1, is EAGVAQSPRYKIIEKRQSVAFWCNPISGHATLYWYQQILGQGPKLLIQFQNNGVVDDSQLPKDRFSAERLKGVDSTLKIQPAKLEDSAVYLCASSSLGTLYFSSYNEQFFGPGTRLTVL.

CDR3 in DNA: TGTGCCAGCAGTTTCCAGGGGGCGAACGGCTACACCTTC. The encoded protein is CASSFQGANGYTF. The chain combines TRBV27 with TRBJ1-2, with 8 bases fitting TRBD1. There are 13 residues in the CDR3. V was pared by 3 bases and J by 8 bases, with 5 bases of the junction left unmatched. Germline CDR1 and CDR2: MNHEY and SMNVEV (reference sequence).

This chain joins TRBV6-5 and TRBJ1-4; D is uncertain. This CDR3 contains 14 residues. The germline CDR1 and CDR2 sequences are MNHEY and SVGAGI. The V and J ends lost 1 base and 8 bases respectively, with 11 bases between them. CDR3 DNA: TGTGCCAGCAGTTACTTGGGGAGAGGAGAAAAACTGTTTTTT. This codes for CASSYLGRGEKLFF.

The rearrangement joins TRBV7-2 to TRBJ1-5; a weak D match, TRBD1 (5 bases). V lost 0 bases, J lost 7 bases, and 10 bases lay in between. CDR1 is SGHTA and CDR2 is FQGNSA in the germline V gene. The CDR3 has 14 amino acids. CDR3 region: CASSLAGEGQPQHF. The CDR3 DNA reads TGTGCCAGCAGCTTAGCAGGGGAGGGACAGCCCCAGCATTTT. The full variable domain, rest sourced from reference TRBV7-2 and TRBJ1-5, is GAGVSQSPSNKVTEKGKDVELRCDPISGHTALYWYRQSLGQGLEFLIYFQGNSAPDKSGLPSDRFSAERTGGSVSTLTIQRTQQEDSAVYLCASSLAGEGQPQHFGDGTRLSIL.

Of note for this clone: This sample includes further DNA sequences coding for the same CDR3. The CDR3 region has the DNA TGTGCCAGCTCACCGGACAGGGACTATGGCTACACCTTC. This encodes CASSPDRDYGYTF. The chain uses TRBV18 and TRBJ1-2; 8 nucleotides agree with TRBD1. CDR1 is KGHSH, CDR2 LQKENI, per germline. Trimming took 3 bases from V and 3 from J; bases not matched to a gene: 0. CDR3 size: 13 residues. Based on the CDR3 plus reference TRBV18 and TRBJ1-2, the full variable domain is NAGVMQNPRHLVRRRGQEARLRCSPMKGHSHVYWYRQLPEEGLKFMVYLQKENIIDESGMPKERFSAEFPKEGPSILRIQQVVRGDSAAYFCASSPDRDYGYTFGSGTRLTVV.

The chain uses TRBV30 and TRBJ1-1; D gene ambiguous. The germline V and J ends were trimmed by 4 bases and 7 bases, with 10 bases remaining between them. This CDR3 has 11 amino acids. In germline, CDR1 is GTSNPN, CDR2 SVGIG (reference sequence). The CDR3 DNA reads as TGTGCCTGGACGGTAGGAGTTGAAGCTTTCTTT. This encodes CAWTVGVEAFF.

The CDR3 region has the DNA TGTGCCAGCAGTTTTCGAGGCGGGGGGGCAAACCAAGAGACCCAGTACTTC. Translation: CASSFRGGGANQETQYF. The gene calls are TRBV27 and TRBJ2-5, with 9 bases identical to TRBD2. J was trimmed by 0 bases and V by 3 bases; bases with no gene match: 8. CDR1 and CDR2 from the germline V gene are MNHEY and SMNVEV (reference sequence). The CDR3 sequence is 17 residues long.

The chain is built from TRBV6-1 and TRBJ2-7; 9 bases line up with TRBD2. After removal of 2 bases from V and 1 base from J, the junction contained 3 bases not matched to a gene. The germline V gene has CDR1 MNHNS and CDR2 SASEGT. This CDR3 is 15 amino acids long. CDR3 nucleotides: TGTGCCAGCAGTGAACTAGCGGGGCCTTCCTACGAGCAGTACTTC. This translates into CASSELAGPSYEQYF.

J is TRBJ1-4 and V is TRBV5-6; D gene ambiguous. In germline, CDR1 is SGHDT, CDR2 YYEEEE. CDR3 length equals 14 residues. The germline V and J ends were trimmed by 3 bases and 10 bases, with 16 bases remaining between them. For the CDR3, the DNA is TGTGCCAGCAGCTCTGATGTCGGGGATGGAAAACTGTTTTTT. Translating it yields CASSSDVGDGKLFF. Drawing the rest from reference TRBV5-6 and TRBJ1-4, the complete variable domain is DAGVTQSPTHLIKTRGQQVTLRCSPKSGHDTVSWYQQALGQGPQFIFQYYEEEERQRGNFPDRFSGHQFPNYSSELNVNALLLGDSALYLCASSSDVGDGKLFFGSGTQLSVL.

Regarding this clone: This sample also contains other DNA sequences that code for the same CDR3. This CDR3 reads CASSISDYGYTF. The CDR3 DNA follows: TGTGCCAGTAGTATTTCGGACTATGGCTACACCTTC. The chain uses TRBV19 and TRBJ1-2; D is unresolved. This CDR3 has 12 amino acids. V was pared by 3 bases and J by 3 bases, with 5 bases between. The V gene's germline CDR1 is LNHDA and CDR2 SQIVND (reference sequence).

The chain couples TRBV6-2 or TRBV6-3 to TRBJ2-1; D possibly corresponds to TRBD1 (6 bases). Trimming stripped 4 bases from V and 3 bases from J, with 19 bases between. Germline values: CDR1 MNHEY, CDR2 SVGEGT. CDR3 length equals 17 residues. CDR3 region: CASSSGSQGIFYNEQFF. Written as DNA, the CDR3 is TGTGCCAGCAGTTCGGGATCACAGGGTATATTCTACAATGAGCAGTTCTTC.

CDR3: CASSFTGTEAFF. The CDR3 DNA reads TGTGCCAGCAGTTTTACCGGCACTGAAGCTTTCTTT. The gene calls are TRBV12-3 or TRBV12-4 and TRBJ1-1; D unresolved. The CDR3 contains 12 residues. V was clipped by 3 bases and J by 4 bases, with 6 bases between them.

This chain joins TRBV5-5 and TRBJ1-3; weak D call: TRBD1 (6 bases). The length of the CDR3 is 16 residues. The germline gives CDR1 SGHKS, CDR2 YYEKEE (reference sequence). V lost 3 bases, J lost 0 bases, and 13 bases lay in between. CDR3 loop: CASSWADSSSGNTIYF. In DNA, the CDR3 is TGTGCCAGCAGCTGGGCGGACAGCAGCTCTGGAAACACCATATATTTT.